The entry below describes one TCR beta chain. Its antigen is as yet unknown. Since a much larger clone is just one base distant, this may be a read error. This sample is part of a study of regulatory T cells in long-lasting Graves disease. This CDR3 spans 19 amino acids. Germline CDR1 reads SGHTA; CDR2 reads FQGNSA. The time point here: persistent/refractory GD, antithyroid drugs over 5 years with positive TRAb. PBMCs provided the RNA from which the TCR library was made. Study-wide findings and caveats: Since the sample size was small, accuracy may have been reduced. It was in persistent disease that TRBV28, TRBJ1-2 and TRBJ2-5 were favored.

Libraries of TCR beta came from iRepertoire HTBI primers plus Arm-PCR of CDR3 regions. TCRdb re-analysed the multiplex PCR reads in MiXCR, keeping a single row per CDR3 protein. Of roughly 500,000 distinct CDR3 sequences in the sample, around a fifth were seen once. This specimen was peripheral blood mononuclear cells (PBMCs), taken when the disease was refractory, from a patient treated with antithyroid drugs. This chain links TRBV7-2 with TRBJ2-6; 9 bases are a match to TRBD1. The clonotype comes from a female donor with Graves disease. The CDR3 sequence is CASRPRAGQGGSGTNVLTF. CDR3 sequence (DNA): TGTGCCAGCCGCCCAAGGGCGGGACAGGGTGGTTCTGGGACCAACGTCCTGACTTTC.